Shown below are 22 T cell receptor delta chains from a single sample sequenced in a study of gamma-delta chains in newborns, infants, children. TCRdb redid the clone calls on the reads with CATT. The table lists about 3,000 delta-chain clones, about 10% of them singletons. What was sequenced was blood. Receptor source: a child who was a newborn, infant or young child, either healthy, febrile or measles-vaccinated (not recorded which).

The rearrangement links TRDV1 to TRDJ1; no reliable D call. This CDR3 comprises 13 residues. Trimming pared 0 bases from V and 0 bases from J, leaving 2 bases between. Germline CDR1 is TSWWSYY and CDR2 is QGS. CDR3 sequence: CALGELYTDKLIF. DNA for the CDR3: TGTGCTCTTGGGGAACTTTACACCGATAAACTCATCTTT.

V gene TRDV2 combines with J gene TRDJ3, with D possibly matching TRDD3 (6 bases). In the absence of a J gene in TCRdb, the DNA was matched to germline to assign it here. The CDR3 is 19 residues long. CDR1 is GEAIGNYY, CDR2 EKD, per germline. V was shortened by 1 base and J by 5 bases, with 20 bases between the two germline ends. Here the CDR3 DNA reads TGTGCCTGTGACACTGCATACGGGGGGAGACTGCGGGACACCCGACAGATGTTTTTC. The encoded protein is CACDTAYGGRLRDTRQMFF.

This clone is labeled as large. The rearrangement links TRDV2 to TRDJ3, with 10 bases identical to TRDD3. Germline V gene data show CDR1 as GEAIGNYY and CDR2 as EKD. Trimming removed 3 bases from V and 7 bases from J; junction bases left unmatched: 5. CDR3 length: 16 amino acids. DNA for the CDR3: TGTGCCTGTGACGACTGGGGGATCGGTGACACCCGACAGATGTTTTTC. Amino acid sequence: CACDDWGIGDTRQMFF.

This clone was seen only a few times. This may arise from a read error, as a much more abundant clone is one base away. The chain joins TRDV2 to TRDJ1, with D tentatively TRDD3 (6 bases). Looked up from germline, CDR1 is GEAIGNYY and CDR2 is EKD. V was clipped by 3 bases and J by 0 bases, with 10 bases between them. The CDR3 extends over 14 amino acids. The CDR3 region has the DNA TGTGCCTGTGACTCCCGGGGGAACACCGATAAACTCATCTTT. Encoded protein: CACDSRGNTDKLIF.

A remark on this clone: One base away lies a much larger clone, so this may be a sequencing read error. The J gene is given as TRDJ3, and the V gene is not called; no DNA check was done on the table's D call, TRDD3. CDR3 size: 19 residues. For the CDR3, the DNA is TGTGCCTGTGAGACTGTACTGGGGGATAGCTCCTGGGACACCCGACAGATGTTTTTC. Its protein product is CACETVLGDSSWDTRQMFF.

In its sample, this clone was seen a few times. A much larger clone lies one base from this, so it may be a read error. Other DNA sequences in the same sample also yield this CDR3. The chain couples TRDV2 to TRDJ2; 9 nucleotides agree with TRDD3. The CDR3 contains 16 residues. J gave up 0 bases and V 2 bases, and 3 bases lay outside the gene matches. The V gene's germline CDR1 is GEAIGNYY and CDR2 EKD. The CDR3 loop reads CACDKLGDTLTAQLFF. Written as DNA, the CDR3 is TGTGCCTGTGACAAACTGGGGGACACTTTGACAGCACAACTCTTCTTT.

Worth noting for this clone: A much more abundant neighbour one base away suggests this may be a read error. This rearrangement joins TRDV2 to TRDJ3, with D maybe TRDD3 (6 bases). The J gene is not listed in TCRdb, so it was assigned here from a DNA match to germline. Germline V gene sequence: CDR1 GEAIGNYY, CDR2 EKD. Trimming stripped 1 base from V and 0 bases from J, with 15 bases between. This CDR3 contains 19 residues. CDR3 protein: CACDTGGPRSSWDTRQMFF. Written as DNA, the CDR3 is TGTGCCTGTGACACTGGGGGGCCACGGAGCTCCTGGGACACCCGACAGATGTTTTTC.

This clone has more than one count but fewer than ten. It may be a read error: a sequence one base away is much more abundant. This sequence joins TRDV2 and TRDJ1; no definite D call. V dropped 2 bases and J dropped 0 bases, with 12 bases sitting between them. This CDR3 contains 15 residues. Germline V lookup: CDR1 GEAIGNYY, CDR2 EKD. In nucleotides, the CDR3 is TGTGCCTGTGACAGGAGGATCATTTACACCGATAAACTCATCTTT. Translating gives CACDRRIIYTDKLIF.

This clone is deemed medium-sized. The chain joins TRDV2 to TRDJ3; D uncertain. V was shortened by 3 bases and J by 2 bases, with 16 bases between the two germline ends. CDR3 length: 18 residues. Looked up from germline, CDR1 is GEAIGNYY and CDR2 is EKD. The CDR3 DNA sequence: TGTGCCTGTGACCTAATTAGCTTTGATACCTGGGACACCCGACAGATGTTTTTC. Encoded protein: CACDLISFDTWDTRQMFF.

This clone has just a few counts. A much larger clone lies a single base off, so this may be a read error. This sequence joins TRDV2 and TRDJ1, with 13 nucleotides matching TRDD3. Germline values: CDR1 GEAIGNYY, CDR2 EKD. The CDR3 has 19 residues. CDR3 region: CACDSLLTGGYGYTDKPIF. The CDR3 DNA sequence: TGTGCCTGTGACTCCTTACTTACTGGGGGATACGGTTACACCGATAAACCCATCTTT.

This clone is medium-sized (0.01 to 0.1%) in the sample. Other DNA variants within this sample encode the same CDR3. The chain carries TRDV2 and TRDJ3; 13 bases are a match to TRDD3. The CDR3 loop spans 20 amino acids. The V gene end was trimmed by 0 bases and the J gene end by 2 bases; junction bases not matched to a gene: 6. The germline V gene has CDR1 GEAIGNYY and CDR2 EKD. The CDR3 DNA follows: TGTGCCTGTGACACCCTTACTGGGGGATACGCCGCCTGGGACACCCGACAGATGTTTTTC. This sequence encodes CACDTLTGGYAAWDTRQMFF.

Concerning this clone: The mismatch at residue 11 between this DNA's translation and the TCRdb protein of a much larger clone likely reflects a read error; the protein shown is translated from the DNA. The chain uses TRDV2 and TRDJ3; the match to TRDD3 covers 7 bases. There are 16 residues in the CDR3. Germline V CDR1 and CDR2: GEAIGNYY, EKD. In DNA form, the CDR3 reads TGTGCCTGTGACTGGGGGAGCTCCTGGGACGCCCGACAGATGTTTTTC. Its protein product is CACDWGSSWDARQMFF.

This chain joins TRDV3 and TRDJ1, with 9 positions matching TRDD3. CDR3 length: 18 amino acids. Germline V lookup: CDR1 TVYSNPD, CDR2 GDNSRS (reference sequence). V dropped 2 bases and J dropped 0; count of bases not matched to a gene: 16. The CDR3 protein is CAFGGYLHRGIYTDKLIF. In nucleotides, the CDR3 is TGTGCCTTTGGGGGATACTTGCACCGGGGAATATACACCGATAAACTCATCTTT. The full variable domain, completed using reference TRDV3 and TRDJ1, is CDKVTQSSPDQTVASGSEVVLLCTYDTVYSNPDLFWYRIRPDYSFQFVFYGDNSRSEGADFTQGRFSVKHILTQKAFHLVISPVRTEDSATYYCAFGGYLHRGIYTDKLIFGKGTRVTVEP.

This chain uses TRDV2 with TRDJ3, with D maybe TRDD3 (6 bases). The J gene is not listed in TCRdb, so it was assigned here from a DNA match to germline. CDR1 is GEAIGNYY and CDR2 is EKD in the germline V gene. The V and J ends lost 0 bases and 1 base respectively, with 12 bases between them. The CDR3 sequence is 18 residues long. The CDR3 bases are TGTGCCTGTGACACCGGGGGGGACACATCCTGGGACACCCGACAGATGTTTTTC. This sequence encodes CACDTGGDTSWDTRQMFF.

This clone is judged medium-sized. V gene TRDV3 combines with J gene TRDJ1; 8 nucleotides align to TRDD3. Trimming at V came to 3 bases and at J to 1 base, leaving 10 bases not matched to a gene. This CDR3 is 15 amino acids long. The V gene's germline CDR1 is TVYSNPD and CDR2 GDNSRS (reference sequence). The CDR3 protein is CAFPRLGGTTDKLIF. CDR3 nucleotides: TGTGCCTTCCCCCGACTGGGGGGAACCACCGATAAACTCATCTTT. The variable domain in full, with the rest retrieved from reference TRDV3 and TRDJ1, is CDKVTQSSPDQTVASGSEVVLLCTYDTVYSNPDLFWYRIRPDYSFQFVFYGDNSRSEGADFTQGRFSVKHILTQKAFHLVISPVRTEDSATYYCAFPRLGGTTDKLIFGKGTRVTVEP.

Comments on this clone: A read error may be the cause here, since a much bigger clone is one base away. Here the CDR3 reads CACDTPGYTDKLIF. The DNA of the CDR3 is TGTGCCTGTGACACCCCCGGATACACCGATAAACTCATCTTT. The chain joins TRDV2 to TRDJ1; D unresolved. The germline CDR1 and CDR2 sequences are GEAIGNYY and EKD. This CDR3 is built from 14 residues. V lost 0 bases and J 0 bases, leaving 7 bases between the germline ends.

The V and J genes are TRDV2 and TRDJ2; D possibly corresponds to TRDD3 (6 bases). Since TCRdb gives no J gene, matching the DNA to germline was used here to assign it. The CDR3 is made up of 15 amino acids. The germline gives CDR1 GEAIGNYY, CDR2 EKD. Trimming shortened V by 1 base and J by 5 bases, and 13 bases separated the two germline ends. The CDR3 DNA is TGTGCCTGTGACACGGGGGAAGCGTTAACAGCACAACTCTTCTTT. Its translation: CACDTGEALTAQLFF.

As regards this clone: The junction departs from germline at one end; a sequencing error may be responsible. This chain joins TRDV2 and TRDJ1; D is possibly TRDD3 (5 bases). The J gene comes from matching the DNA to germline here; TCRdb lacks it. The V gene's germline CDR1 is GEAIGNYY and CDR2 EKD. This CDR3 spans 14 amino acids. CDR3 nucleotide sequence: TGTGCCGGTGACAGAGCGGGGAGAACCGATAAACTCATCTTT. Translating gives CAGDRAGRTDKLIF.

No V gene was called here, but the J gene is TRDJ2; the D segment call TRDD3 is taken from the table without a DNA check. The CDR3 consists of 16 residues. CDR3 nucleotide sequence: TGTGCCTGTGCCATACTGGGGGATCCTTTGACAGCCCCACTCTTCTTT. Protein product: CACAILGDPLTAPLFF.

By share, this clone ranks as large. Other nucleotide sequences from this sample produce the same CDR3. Here the CDR3 reads CACTGGYLTAQLFF. The CDR3 DNA reads as TGTGCCTGTACTGGGGGATACTTGACAGCACAACTCTTCTTT. The chain links TRDV2 to TRDJ2; 12 bases map to TRDD3. CDR3 length equals 14 residues. The germline V gene encodes CDR1 GEAIGNYY and CDR2 EKD. Trimming at V came to 6 bases and at J to 2 bases, leaving 0 bases not matched to a gene.

In its sample, this clone is medium-sized (0.01 to 0.1%). This chain joins TRDV2 and TRDJ3; D call uncertain. The CDR3 is made up of 16 amino acids. Germline V gene sequence: CDR1 GEAIGNYY, CDR2 EKD. V shed 0 bases and J shed 1 base, with 6 bases lying between them. CDR3 nucleotides: TGTGCCTGTGACACCGTTACATCCTGGGACACCCGACAGATGTTTTTC. Protein: CACDTVTSWDTRQMFF.

In regard to this clone: This sequence may be a read error, since a much larger clone differs from it by one base. This sample also contains other DNA sequences that code for the same CDR3. The chain joins TRDV2 to TRDJ1, with TRDD3 matching over 12 bases. The CDR3 length is 15 residues. Germline V gene data show CDR1 as GEAIGNYY and CDR2 as EKD. The CDR3 coding sequence is TGTGCCTGTGACACTACTGGGGGATACACCGATAAGCTCATCTTT. As protein: CACDTTGGYTDKLIF.